Detailed here is one TCR beta chain. Looked up from germline, CDR1 is LNHDA and CDR2 is SQIVND (reference sequence). Trimming cost V 8 bases and J 8 bases; bases outside gene matches: 20. The CDR3 covers 16 residues. This entry belongs to a study of cytomegalovirus exposure and HLA in healthy donors. Profiling relied on immunoSEQ multiplex PCR, and the TCRdb table lists in-frame clones only, not all of them. The sample has 150,000 or so clones, more than 70% seen once. The rearrangement links TRBV19 to TRBJ1-2; 7 bases agree with TRBD1. The sample comprised PBMCs. This clonotype originated in a human donor in good health. CDR3 sequence (DNA): TGTGCCAGTCAGCCAAGGGGACCCCAGGGGGTGGAGGGCTACACCTTC. Translation gives CASQPRGPQGVEGYTF.